This T cell receptor beta chain is drawn from a study of tumor-infiltrating lymphocytes in primary liver carcinoma. At the level of the study: Patients comprised men and women whose ages fell between 30 and 69 years.

Extraction of RNA together with DNA used 20-30 mg of unsorted bulk tissue. Points on this clonotype: No antigen is known for it. At one end the junction does not follow the germline gene, possibly because of a read error.

This CDR3 is built from 17 residues. The germline V gene encodes CDR1 MGHRA and CDR2 YSYEKL. With a constant-region primer, TCR beta cDNA was made from about 0.55 ug of total RNA. Nested multiplex PCR, run for three rounds with slightly modified ARM-PCR, yielded TCR beta libraries. TRBV1-TRBV30 forward primers paired with a C-beta reverse primer were used in the first two PCR rounds, which ran roughly 9 cycles each. From the multiplex PCR reads, TCRdb called clonotypes with MiXCR, one entry per CDR3 protein. This sample has about 48,000 distinct CDR3 sequences, with about 80% found just once. Findings of the study overall: Tumor-adjacent and tumor-blood pairs shared a smaller degree of overlap than tumor region pairs.

The chain recombines TRBV4-1 with TRBJ2-7; maybe TRBD2 (6 bases). This receptor was identified in a man aged 35 to 55 with primary liver carcinoma and hepatitis B virus infection. Sequenced: liver tumor tissue from sampling region 3. The subset: tumor region T3, left-lateral pole. CDR3 residues: CASNQEPTEGSSYEHYF. CDR3 coding DNA: TGCGCCAGCAACCAAGAACCTACGGAGGGGTCATCCTACGAGCATTACTTC.